One and the same sample provided the 23 T cell receptor beta chains below, sequenced in a study of blood T cell repertoires in COVID-19 (TCRdb year 2020). Library generation was performed with the immunoSEQ multiplex PCR assay. Not all clones reach the TCRdb copy of this immuneACCESS table, which keeps in-frame sequences only. Checked studies attribute under half of the gap to unresolved V genes and leave the rest unexplained. In this sample the table shows about 160,000 clones, over 80% of which occur a single time. The top ten hold roughly 9% of the sample. Material: peripheral blood. Receptors originate from a woman over 75 with active or convalescent COVID-19.

The chain employs TRBV29-1 and TRBJ2-1; D remains ambiguous. The CDR3 has 14 residues. V was clipped by 7 bases and J by 0 bases, with 13 bases between them. Germline CDR1 is SQVTM and CDR2 is ANQGSEA. CDR3 loop: CSATKLSSYNEQFF. Written as DNA, the CDR3 is TGCAGCGCCACCAAGCTTAGCTCCTACAATGAGCAGTTCTTC.

The chain has TRBV4-1 and TRBJ1-5; 10 bases align to TRBD1. The CDR3 runs to 15 residues. With V trimmed by 3 bases and J by 5 bases, 4 bases remained unmatched. Per germline, CDR1 MGHRA and CDR2 YSYEKL. The DNA for the CDR3 is TGCGCCAGCAGCCAGTTCGGACAGGGGGATCAGCCCCAGCATTTT. This gives the protein CASSQFGQGDQPQHF.

The chain has TRBV15 and TRBJ2-3; TRBD2 matches 9 bases. In germline, CDR1 is LNHNV, CDR2 YYDKDF (reference sequence). V shed 8 bases and J 0 bases; nucleotides not matched to a gene: 15. The CDR3 is 18 residues long. The CDR3 reads CATSPRGGGALSTDTQYF. The CDR3 DNA sequence: TGTGCCACCTCACCCCGAGGCGGGGGGGCCCTGAGCACAGATACGCAGTATTTT.

The CDR3 nucleotides are TGTGCTAGTGGTGACCTACTAGACTCCCCCTACGAGCAGTACTTC. This sequence encodes CASGDLLDSPYEQYF. The V call is TRBV12-5, the J call TRBJ2-7, with D possibly matching TRBD2 (5 bases). The V gene lost 5 bases and the J gene lost 2 bases, with 16 bases spanning the gap. Looked up from germline, CDR1 is LGHNT and CDR2 is FRNRAP. The CDR3 has 15 amino acids.

This clone was seen just once. The rearrangement uses TRBV6-5 and TRBJ2-7; TRBD2 matches 11 bases. CDR3 length: 15 residues. Trimming took 5 bases from V and 5 from J; bases not matched to a gene: 8. Germline lookup yields CDR1 MNHEY and CDR2 SVGAGI. The CDR3: CASSKTSGAGDEQYF. For the CDR3, the DNA is TGTGCCAGCAGTAAGACTAGCGGGGCGGGGGACGAGCAGTACTTC.

The chain couples TRBV6-6 to TRBJ2-5; a possible D gene is TRBD2 (5 bases). V lost 5 bases and J lost 5, with 18 bases in between. The CDR3 extends over 15 amino acids. CDR1 and CDR2 from the germline V gene are MNHNY and SVGAGI (reference sequence). CDR3 coding DNA: TGTGCCAGCAGTAAGGGAGTTGTAGGAGCGGAGACCCAGTACTTC. Residues: CASSKGVVGAETQYF.

This sequence joins TRBV5-1 and TRBJ1-5, with 7 positions matching TRBD1. Germline V gene lookup returns CDR1 SGHRS and CDR2 YFSETQ. The J segment lost 4 bases and the V segment lost 0 bases, leaving 7 bases of the junction unmatched. The CDR3 spans 16 residues. The CDR3 DNA reads as TGCGCCAGCAGCTTGGTCGACAGGGATTGTAATCAGCCCCAGCATTTT. This encodes CASSLVDRDCNQPQHF.

This clone was found once. CDR3 protein: CASSLVVTGGTDTQYF. CDR3 sequence (DNA): TGTGCCAGCAGCTTAGTGGTAACGGGGGGGACAGATACGCAGTATTTT. The rearrangement uses TRBV11-3 and TRBJ2-3, with 8 positions matching TRBD2. The V gene's germline CDR1 is SGHNT and CDR2 YENEEA. The CDR3 loop spans 16 amino acids. Trimming at V came to 1 base and at J to 3 bases, leaving 6 bases not matched to a gene.

V is TRBV5-6 and J is TRBJ1-2; weak D call: TRBD1 (6 bases). Trimming took 4 bases from V and 3 from J, leaving 25 bases between them. The CDR3 is 18 amino acids. Germline CDR1 reads SGHDT; CDR2 reads YYEEEE. The CDR3 DNA reads as TGTGCCAGCAGCCAAACCCCCAAACTGGGGGGGGCCCACTATGGCTACACCTTC. Amino acids: CASSQTPKLGGAHYGYTF.

The chain has TRBV7-6 and TRBJ2-1; 11 bases are a match to TRBD2. CDR1 is SGHVS and CDR2 is FNYEAQ in the germline V gene. Trimming took 5 bases from V and 4 from J; bases not matched to a gene: 13. The CDR3 contains 18 residues. The CDR3 reads CASSPGRLAGGPYNEQFF. The CDR3 coding sequence is TGTGCCAGCAGCCCAGGCCGCTTAGCGGGGGGGCCATACAATGAGCAGTTCTTC.

This clone occurred a few times. V is TRBV29-1 and J is TRBJ1-2, with TRBD1 matching over 8 bases. The germline gives CDR1 SQVTM, CDR2 ANQGSEA. The CDR3 totals 13 residues. Trimming at V came to 7 bases and at J to 1 base, leaving 5 bases not matched to a gene. The CDR3 region has the DNA TGCAGCGACGGACAGGGCAGTAACTATGGCTACACCTTC. Residues: CSDGQGSNYGYTF.

The chain joins TRBV5-1 to TRBJ2-5; the match to TRBD1 covers 12 bases. V was pared by 3 bases and J by 4 bases, with 4 bases of the junction left unmatched. The CDR3 extends over 15 amino acids. Germline V CDR1 and CDR2: SGHRS, YFSETQ. CDR3 region: CASSSGTGGRETQYF. CDR3 DNA sequence: TGCGCCAGCAGCTCGGGGACAGGGGGCCGAGAGACCCAGTACTTC. The entire variable domain, with the rest obtained from reference TRBV5-1 and TRBJ2-5, is as follows: KAGVTQTPRYLIKTRGQQVTLSCSPISGHRSVSWYQQTPGQGLQFLFEYFSETQRNKGNFPGRFSGRQFSNSRSEMNVSTLELGDSALYLCASSSGTGGRETQYFGPGTRLLVL.

The chain carries TRBV6-2 or TRBV6-3 and TRBJ2-5; 7 nucleotides match TRBD1. This CDR3 has 14 amino acids. V shed 2 bases, J shed 2 bases, and the junction held 2 bases outside the gene matches. Germline V gene data show CDR1 as MNHEY and CDR2 as SVGEGT. The CDR3 reads CASSYLGQQETQYF. The CDR3 DNA is TGTGCCAGCAGTTACCTGGGACAGCAAGAGACCCAGTACTTC.

This clone was observed a single time. The chain carries TRBV6-2 or TRBV6-3 and TRBJ2-1; 7 bases align to TRBD1. CDR1 MNHEY and CDR2 SVGEGT come from the germline V gene. The CDR3 runs 15 residues. V shed 6 bases, J shed 1 base, and the junction held 6 bases outside the gene matches. This chain's CDR3 is CASSPGTVSYNEQFF. CDR3 DNA sequence: TGTGCCAGCAGCCCCGGGACAGTTTCCTACAATGAGCAGTTCTTC.

This chain uses TRBV27 with TRBJ1-5; 11 nucleotides align to TRBD1. Germline V gene data show CDR1 as MNHEY and CDR2 as SMNVEV (reference sequence). The CDR3 length is 15 residues. The V gene end was trimmed by 6 bases and the J gene end by 5 bases; junction bases not matched to a gene: 6. The CDR3 is CASSLGTGGYQPQHF. CDR3 coding DNA: TGTGCCAGCAGCCTAGGGACAGGGGGTTATCAGCCCCAGCATTTT.

The rearrangement uses TRBV7-6 and TRBJ1-5; TRBD1 agrees at 9 bases. Germline values: CDR1 SGHVS, CDR2 FNYEAQ. The junction had 3 bases not matched to a gene; V was cut back by 3 bases and J by 3 bases. The CDR3 is 15 amino acids. CDR3 DNA: TGTGCCAGCAGCTTGGGACAGGGTGACAATCAGCCCCAGCATTTT. As protein: CASSLGQGDNQPQHF.

CDR3 sequence reads: CASSLEGGAVYEQYF. The CDR3 DNA sequence: TGTGCCAGCAGCTTAGAGGGGGGGGCCGTCTACGAGCAGTACTTC. This sequence joins TRBV7-2 and TRBJ2-7; a possible D gene is TRBD2 (7 bases). The CDR3 contains 15 residues. The V end was cut by 1 base, the J end by 3 bases, with 13 bases between. Germline V gives CDR1 SGHTA, CDR2 FQGNSA.

The chain links TRBV27 to TRBJ1-6; 9 positions agree with TRBD1. This CDR3 comprises 17 residues. Germline lookup yields CDR1 MNHEY and CDR2 SMNVEV (reference sequence). Trimming cost V 5 bases and J 4 bases; bases outside gene matches: 9. The CDR3 here is CASSRDREATYNSPLHF. CDR3 in DNA: TGTGCCAGCAGTCGGGACAGGGAGGCCACATATAATTCACCCCTCCACTTT.

The V call is TRBV13, the J call TRBJ1-2; D unclear. Germline V gene data show CDR1 as PRHDT and CDR2 as FYEKMQ (reference sequence). V lost 2 bases and J 5 bases, leaving 15 bases between the germline ends. This CDR3 is built from 15 residues. CDR3 nucleotides: TGTGCCAGCAGCTTAACGTCCTTGTCGCGTTATGGCTACACCTTC. It is translated as CASSLTSLSRYGYTF.

The chain uses TRBV14 and TRBJ2-3; D is unclear. Germline V CDR1 and CDR2: SGHDN, FVKESK. Trimming cost V 0 bases and J 5 bases, with 9 bases left between them. The CDR3 is made up of 14 amino acids. The CDR3 loop reads CASSQDTVEDTQYF. CDR3 sequence (DNA): TGTGCCAGCAGCCAAGACACAGTGGAAGATACGCAGTATTTT.

The chain uses TRBV3-1 (or the pseudogene TRBV3-2) and TRBJ2-1; D not certain. CDR1 and CDR2 from the germline V gene are LGHDT and YNNKEL (reference sequence). The CDR3 length is 14 residues. V shed 1 base and J shed 3 bases, with 7 bases lying between them. CDR3 amino acids: CASSQGLIYNEQFF. DNA for the CDR3: TGTGCCAGCAGCCAAGGGCTGATCTACAATGAGCAGTTCTTC.

The chain links TRBV7-8 to TRBJ2-7; TRBD1 is a possible D gene (6 bases). This CDR3 is 15 amino acids long. CDR1 and CDR2 from the germline V gene are SGHVS and FQNEAQ. Trimming removed 4 bases from V and 2 bases from J, with 15 bases in between. In nucleotides, the CDR3 is TGTGCCAGCAGCTATAAGGACAGCATCCCCTACGAGCAGTACTTC. Translating it yields CASSYKDSIPYEQYF. The entire variable domain, with the rest obtained from reference TRBV7-8 and TRBJ2-7, is as follows: GAGVSQSPRYKVAKRGQDVALRCDPISGHVSLFWYQQALGQGPEFLTYFQNEAQLDKSGLPSDRFFAERPEGSVSTLKIQRTQQEDSAVYLCASSYKDSIPYEQYFGPGTRLTVT.

The chain couples TRBV7-2 to TRBJ2-3; D is perhaps TRBD2 (6 bases). The germline V gene has CDR1 SGHTA and CDR2 FQGNSA. V dropped 4 bases and J dropped 2 bases, with 10 bases sitting between them. The CDR3 is made up of 14 amino acids. In DNA, the CDR3 is TGTGCCAGCAGCTACGGACTAACCACAGATACGCAGTATTTT. Translating it yields CASSYGLTTDTQYF.